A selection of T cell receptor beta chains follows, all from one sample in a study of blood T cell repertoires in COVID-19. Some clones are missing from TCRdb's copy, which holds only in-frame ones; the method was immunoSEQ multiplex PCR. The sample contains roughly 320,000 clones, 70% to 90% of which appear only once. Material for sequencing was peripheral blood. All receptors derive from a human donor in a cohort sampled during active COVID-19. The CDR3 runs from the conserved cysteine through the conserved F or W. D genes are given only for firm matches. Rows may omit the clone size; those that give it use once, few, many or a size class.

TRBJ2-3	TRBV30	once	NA	TGTGCCTGGAGGCCCGGACTGATAAGCACAGATACGCAGTATTTT	CAWRPGLISTDTQYF
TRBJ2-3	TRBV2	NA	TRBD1	TGTGCCAGCAGAAGAGCCGGGACAGGGGTCTCAGATACGCAGTATTTT	CASRRAGTGVSDTQYF
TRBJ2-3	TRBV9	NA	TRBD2	TGTGCCAGCAGCGTGGCGGGGGGGCTCGATACGCAGTATTTT	CASSVAGGLDTQYF
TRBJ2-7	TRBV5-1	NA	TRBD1	TGCGCCAGCAGCGAAGACAGGGGAATCAACGAGCAGTACTTC	CASSEDRGINEQYF
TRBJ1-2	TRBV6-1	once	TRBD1	TGTGCCAGCAGTGAAGGGACAGGCCACTATGGCTACACCTTC	CASSEGTGHYGYTF
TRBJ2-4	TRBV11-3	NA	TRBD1	TGTGCCAGCAGCTTAAGACAGGGGAACATTCAGTACTTC	CASSLRQGNIQYF
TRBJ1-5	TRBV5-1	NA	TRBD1	TGCGCCAGCAGCTTGAAGAAGGGGACAGGGGAGGCGAGCAATCAGCCCCAGCATTTT	CASSLKKGTGEASNQPQHF
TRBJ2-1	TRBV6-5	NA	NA	TGTGCCACTCTTTTTGGCATCACCTACAATGAGCAGTTCTTC	CATLFGITYNEQFF
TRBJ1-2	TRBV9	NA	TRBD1	TGTGCCAGCAGCGTAAGGCGGCCCGGACAGGAGGATGGCTACACCTTC	CASSVRRPGQEDGYTF
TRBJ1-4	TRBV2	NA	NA	TGTGCCAGCAGGGACAGCGCAACTAATGAAAAACTGTTTTTT	CASRDSATNEKLFF
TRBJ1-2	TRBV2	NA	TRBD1	TGTGCCAGCAGTGCTGACAGGGGCAGCTACACCTTC	CASSADRGSYTF
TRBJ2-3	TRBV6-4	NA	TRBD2	TGTGCCAGCAGAGCAGCGGGGGATACGCAGTATTTT	CASRAAGDTQYF
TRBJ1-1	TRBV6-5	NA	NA	TGTGCCAGCCGCCGGAGACTGTCGAACACTGAAGCTTTCTTT	CASRRRLSNTEAFF
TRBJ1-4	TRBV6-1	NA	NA	TGTGCCAGCAGTGAAGCGTCGGGGGGGAATGAAAAACTGTTTTTT	CASSEASGGNEKLFF
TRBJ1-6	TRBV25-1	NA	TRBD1	TGTGCCAGCAGTGACGTGGACAGGGACTCACCCCTCCACTTT	CASSDVDRDSPLHF